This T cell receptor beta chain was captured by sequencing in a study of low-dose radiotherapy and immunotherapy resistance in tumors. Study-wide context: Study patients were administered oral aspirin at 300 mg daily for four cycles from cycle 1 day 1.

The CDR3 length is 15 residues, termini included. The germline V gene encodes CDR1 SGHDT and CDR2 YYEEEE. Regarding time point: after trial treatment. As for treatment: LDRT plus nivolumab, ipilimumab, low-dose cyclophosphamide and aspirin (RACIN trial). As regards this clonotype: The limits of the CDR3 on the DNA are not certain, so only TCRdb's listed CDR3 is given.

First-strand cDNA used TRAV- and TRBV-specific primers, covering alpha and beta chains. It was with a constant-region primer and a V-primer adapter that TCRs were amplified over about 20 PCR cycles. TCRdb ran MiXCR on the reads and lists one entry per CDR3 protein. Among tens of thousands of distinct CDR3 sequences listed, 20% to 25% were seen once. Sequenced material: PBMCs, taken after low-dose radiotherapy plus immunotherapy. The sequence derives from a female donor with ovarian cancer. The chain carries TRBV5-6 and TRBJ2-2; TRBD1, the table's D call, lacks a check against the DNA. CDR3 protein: CASSLVRGTGELFFF.